The clone carrying this T cell receptor beta chain occurred many times. The antigen is undetermined. Just one base apart from a much larger clone, this may be a read error. No conserved phenylalanine or tryptophan ends this CDR3, so it is likely a read error. This specimen comes from a study of read filtering for tumor transcriptome and immune sequencing. At the level of the study: Among patients, around 18 were male and around 14 female, aged about 47 to 85 (mean about 71). RNA-seq yielded only about 75 to 1273 TCR reads, IR-seq about 4.05 to 10.27 million. Revised staging placed fewer than ten patients in R-ISS I, 15 to 20 in II, 7 in III.

From approximately 430 ng of RNA, a library with molecular barcoded alpha/delta and beta/gamma adaptors was made. MiXCR, run by TCRdb on the reads, gives a single entry per CDR3 protein. Among just over 14,000 distinct CDR3 sequences listed, roughly 22% were seen once. V gave up 3 bases and J gave up 5 bases, with 17 bases separating them. Germline CDR1 and CDR2: SNHLY and FYNNEI. The CDR3 has 15 amino acids. Study observations and caveats: Without single-read clonotypes, shared clonotype proportions correlated more between IR-seq and RNA-seq.

The receptor comes from a donor older than 35 with multiple myeloma. The sample was a population of CD138-negative cells sorted from bone marrow. The chain combines TRBV2 with TRBJ2-7; D uncertain. The CDR3 protein is CASSEKSGARHEQYS. CDR3 DNA sequence: TGTGCCAGCAGTGAGAAGTCAGGAGCTCGACACGAGCAGTACTCC.